This TCR beta chain was profiled in a study of OX40 agonist ivuxolimab in advanced cancers. Overall study context: Across the patients, intravenous ivuxolimab was delivered every 2 weeks at 0.01 to 10 mg/kg. Aged about 23 to 80 with a mean of roughly 65 years, they were around 83% male. Patients in dose escalation had liver, melanoma, kidney or head and neck cancers. Study-wide results and caveats: Antigen specificity was not determined for the expanded peripheral T cells.

On this clone: Its antigen remains unidentified.

Sequencing used immunoSEQ multiplex PCR; TCRdb keeps in-frame clones, though not all of them. The sample lists around 63,000 clones; approximately 80% were seen once. This CDR3 spans 16 amino acids. Germline CDR1 is MDHEN and CDR2 is SYDVKM. Trimming took 3 bases from V and 2 from J; bases not matched to a gene: 10. The material sequenced was CD4+ or CD8+ T cells sorted from blood, taken in a trial of the OX40 agonist ivuxolimab. The chain recombines TRBV28 with TRBJ2-7; 7 nucleotides match TRBD2. This TCR derives from an adult with an advanced solid tumor such as melanoma, head and neck, liver or kidney cancer. CDR3: CASSFYLSSGTYEQYF. CDR3 nucleotide sequence: TGTGCCAGCAGTTTCTACCTTAGCAGCGGGACCTACGAGCAGTACTTC.